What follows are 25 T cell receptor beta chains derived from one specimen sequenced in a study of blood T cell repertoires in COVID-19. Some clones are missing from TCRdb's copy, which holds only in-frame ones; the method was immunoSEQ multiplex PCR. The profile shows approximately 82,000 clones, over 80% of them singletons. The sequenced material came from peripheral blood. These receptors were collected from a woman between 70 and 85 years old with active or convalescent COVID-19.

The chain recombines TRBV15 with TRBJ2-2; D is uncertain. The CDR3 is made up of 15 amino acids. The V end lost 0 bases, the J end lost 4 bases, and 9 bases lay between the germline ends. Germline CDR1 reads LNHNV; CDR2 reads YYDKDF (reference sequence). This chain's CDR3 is CATSRENTGTGELFF. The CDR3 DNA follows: TGTGCCACCAGCAGAGAGAATACGGGCACCGGGGAGCTGTTTTTT. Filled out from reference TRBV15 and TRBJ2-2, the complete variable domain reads DAMVIQNPRYQVTQFGKPVTLSCSQTLNHNVMYWYQQKSSQAPKLLFHYYDKDFNNEADTPDNFQSRRPNTSFCFLDIRSPGLGDTAMYLCATSRENTGTGELFFGEGSRLTVL.

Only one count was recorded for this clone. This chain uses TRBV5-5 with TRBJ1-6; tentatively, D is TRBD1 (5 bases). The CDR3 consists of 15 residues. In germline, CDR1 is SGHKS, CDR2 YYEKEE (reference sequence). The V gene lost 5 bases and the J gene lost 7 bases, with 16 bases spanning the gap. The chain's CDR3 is CASREGDWTNSPLHF. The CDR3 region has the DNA TGTGCCAGCAGGGAAGGGGACTGGACCAATTCACCCCTCCACTTT.

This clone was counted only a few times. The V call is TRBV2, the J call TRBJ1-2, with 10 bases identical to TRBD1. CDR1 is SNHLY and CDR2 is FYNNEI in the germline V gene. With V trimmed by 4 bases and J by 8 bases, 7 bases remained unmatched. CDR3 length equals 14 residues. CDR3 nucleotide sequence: TGTGCCAGCAGTGGATCGGGACAGGGGACCGGCTACACCTTC. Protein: CASSGSGQGTGYTF.

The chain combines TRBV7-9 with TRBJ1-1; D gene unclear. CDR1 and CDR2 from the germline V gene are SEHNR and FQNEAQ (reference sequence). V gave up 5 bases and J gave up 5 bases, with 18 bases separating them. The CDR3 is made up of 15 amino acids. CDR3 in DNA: TGTGCCAGCAGCCGAACCGGGAGCTTGGGGACTGAAGCTTTCTTT. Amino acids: CASSRTGSLGTEAFF.

CDR3 DNA sequence: TGTGCCAGCAGTCCCGAGGTTCACACTGAAGCTTTCTTT. Protein: CASSPEVHTEAFF. The rearrangement joins TRBV6-6 to TRBJ1-1, with no clear D. The CDR3 runs to 13 residues. Germline CDR1 reads MNHNY; CDR2 reads SVGAGI (reference sequence). The V gene lost 5 bases and the J gene lost 3 bases, with 10 bases spanning the gap.

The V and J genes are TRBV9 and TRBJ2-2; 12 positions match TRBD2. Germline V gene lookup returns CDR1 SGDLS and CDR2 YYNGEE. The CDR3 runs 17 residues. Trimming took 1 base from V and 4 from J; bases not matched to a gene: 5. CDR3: CASSVLAGGPGTGELFF. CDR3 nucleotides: TGTGCCAGCAGCGTACTAGCGGGGGGGCCTGGCACCGGGGAGCTGTTTTTT. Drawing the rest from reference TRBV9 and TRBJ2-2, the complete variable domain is DSGVTQTPKHLITATGQRVTLRCSPRSGDLSVYWYQQSLDQGLQFLIQYYNGEERAKGNILERFSAQQFPDLHSELNLSSLELGDSALYFCASSVLAGGPGTGELFFGEGSRLTVL.

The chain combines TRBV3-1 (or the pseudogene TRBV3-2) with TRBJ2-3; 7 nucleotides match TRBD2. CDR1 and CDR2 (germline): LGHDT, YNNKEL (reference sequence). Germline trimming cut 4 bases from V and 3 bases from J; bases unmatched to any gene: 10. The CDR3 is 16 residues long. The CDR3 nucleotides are TGTGCCAGCAGCCGGCGGGGAGGACTAGTAACAGATACGCAGTATTTT. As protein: CASSRRGGLVTDTQYF.

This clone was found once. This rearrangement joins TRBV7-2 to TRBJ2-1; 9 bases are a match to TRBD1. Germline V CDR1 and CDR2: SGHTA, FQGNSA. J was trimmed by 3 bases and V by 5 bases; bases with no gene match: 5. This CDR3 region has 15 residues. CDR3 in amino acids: CASSPTGQGYNEQFF. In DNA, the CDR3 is TGTGCCAGCAGCCCGACGGGACAGGGCTACAATGAGCAGTTCTTC.

The chain's CDR3 is CASSLVRVAGVGELFF. CDR3 sequence (DNA): TGTGCCAGCAGCTTGGTTCGGGTTGCGGGTGTTGGGGAGCTGTTTTTT. The chain is built from TRBV5-4 and TRBJ2-2; D possibly corresponds to TRBD2 (5 bases). This CDR3 has 16 residues. The V and J ends lost 0 bases and 8 bases respectively, with 17 bases between them. CDR1 is SGHNT and CDR2 is YYREEE in the germline V gene (reference sequence). The variable domain in full, completed from reference TRBV5-4 and TRBJ2-2, reads ETGVTQSPTHLIKTRGQQVTLRCSSQSGHNTVSWYQQALGQGPQFIFQYYREEENGRGNFPPRFSGLQFPNYSSELNVNALELDDSALYLCASSLVRVAGVGELFFGEGSRLTVL.

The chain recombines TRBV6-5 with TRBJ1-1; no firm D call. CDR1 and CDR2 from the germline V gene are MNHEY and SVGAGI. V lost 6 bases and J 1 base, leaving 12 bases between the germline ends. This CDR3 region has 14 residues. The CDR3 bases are TGTGCCAGCAGCCCGATAGAGGGGAACACTGAAGCTTTCTTT. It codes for CASSPIEGNTEAFF.

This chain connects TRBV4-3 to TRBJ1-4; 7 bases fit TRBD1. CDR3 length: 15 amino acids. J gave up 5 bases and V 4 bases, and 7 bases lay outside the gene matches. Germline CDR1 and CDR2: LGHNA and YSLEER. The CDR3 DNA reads TGCGCCAGCAGCCGGGACAGCCAGCTGAATGAAAAACTGTTTTTT. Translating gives CASSRDSQLNEKLFF.

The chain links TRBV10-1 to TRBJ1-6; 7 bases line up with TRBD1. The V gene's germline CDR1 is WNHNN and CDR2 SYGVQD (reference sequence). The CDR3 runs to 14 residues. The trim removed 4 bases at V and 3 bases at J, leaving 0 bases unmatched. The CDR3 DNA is TGCGCCAGCAGTGCAGGGGGCTATAATTCACCCCTCCACTTT. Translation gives CASSAGGYNSPLHF.

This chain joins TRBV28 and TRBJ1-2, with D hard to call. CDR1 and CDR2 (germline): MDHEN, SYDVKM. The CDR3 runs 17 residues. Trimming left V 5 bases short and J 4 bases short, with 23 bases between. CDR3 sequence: CASSPNGIKGSFYGYTF. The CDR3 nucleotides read TGTGCCAGCAGTCCCAACGGGATAAAAGGTTCGTTCTATGGCTACACCTTC.

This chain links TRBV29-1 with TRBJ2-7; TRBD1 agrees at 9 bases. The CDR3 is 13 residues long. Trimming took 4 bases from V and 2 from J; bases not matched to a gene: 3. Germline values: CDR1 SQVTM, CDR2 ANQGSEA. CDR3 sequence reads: CSVVRQGAYEQYF. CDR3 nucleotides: TGCAGCGTTGTGAGACAGGGGGCCTACGAGCAGTACTTC.

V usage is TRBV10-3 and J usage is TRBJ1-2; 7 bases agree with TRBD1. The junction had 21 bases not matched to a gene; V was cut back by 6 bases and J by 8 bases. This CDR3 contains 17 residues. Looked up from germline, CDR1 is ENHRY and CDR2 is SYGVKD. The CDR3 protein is CAISAGGTDTQNGGYTF. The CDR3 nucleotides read TGTGCCATCAGCGCCGGCGGGACAGACACCCAAAACGGGGGCTACACCTTC.

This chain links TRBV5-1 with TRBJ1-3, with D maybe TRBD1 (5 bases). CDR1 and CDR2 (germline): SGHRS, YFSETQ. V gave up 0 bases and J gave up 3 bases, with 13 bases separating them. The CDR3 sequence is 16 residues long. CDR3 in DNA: TGCGCCAGCAGCTTGGTTGGCGGGACGTATGGAAACACCATATATTTT. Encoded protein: CASSLVGGTYGNTIYF.

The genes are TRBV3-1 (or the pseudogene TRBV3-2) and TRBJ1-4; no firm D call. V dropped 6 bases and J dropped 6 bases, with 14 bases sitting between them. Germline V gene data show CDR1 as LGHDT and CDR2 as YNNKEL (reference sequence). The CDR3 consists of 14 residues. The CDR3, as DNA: TGTGCCAGCAGACGCGGGATTGGGGATGAAAAACTGTTTTTT. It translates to CASRRGIGDEKLFF.

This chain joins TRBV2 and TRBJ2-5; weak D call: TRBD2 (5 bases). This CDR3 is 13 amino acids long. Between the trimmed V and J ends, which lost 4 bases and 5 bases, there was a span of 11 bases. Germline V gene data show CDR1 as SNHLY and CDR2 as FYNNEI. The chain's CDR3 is CASSAGDGETQYF. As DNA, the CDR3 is TGTGCCAGCAGTGCCGGGGATGGGGAGACCCAGTACTTC.

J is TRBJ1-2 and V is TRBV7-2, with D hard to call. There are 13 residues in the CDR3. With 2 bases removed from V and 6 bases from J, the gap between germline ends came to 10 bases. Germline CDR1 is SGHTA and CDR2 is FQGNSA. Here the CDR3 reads CASSLLGSHGYTF. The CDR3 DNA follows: TGTGCCAGCAGCTTACTGGGCAGTCATGGCTACACCTTC. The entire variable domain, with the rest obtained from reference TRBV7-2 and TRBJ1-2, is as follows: GAGVSQSPSNKVTEKGKDVELRCDPISGHTALYWYRQSLGQGLEFLIYFQGNSAPDKSGLPSDRFSAERTGGSVSTLTIQRTQQEDSAVYLCASSLLGSHGYTFGSGTRLTVV.

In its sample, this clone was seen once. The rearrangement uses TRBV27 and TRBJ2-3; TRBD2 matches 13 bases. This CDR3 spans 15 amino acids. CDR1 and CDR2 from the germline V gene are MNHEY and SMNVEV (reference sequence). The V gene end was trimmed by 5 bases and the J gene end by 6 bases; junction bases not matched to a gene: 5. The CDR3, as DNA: TGTGCCAGCAGTCCACTAGCGGGGGGGCCGGATACGCAGTATTTT. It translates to CASSPLAGGPDTQYF.

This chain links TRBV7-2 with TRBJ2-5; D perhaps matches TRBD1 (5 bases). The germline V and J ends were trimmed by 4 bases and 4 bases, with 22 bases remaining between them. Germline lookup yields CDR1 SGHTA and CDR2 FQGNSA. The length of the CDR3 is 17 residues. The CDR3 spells CASSSGPGRVGGETQYF. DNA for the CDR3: TGTGCCAGCAGCTCGGGCCCAGGCAGGGTAGGTGGAGAGACCCAGTACTTC.

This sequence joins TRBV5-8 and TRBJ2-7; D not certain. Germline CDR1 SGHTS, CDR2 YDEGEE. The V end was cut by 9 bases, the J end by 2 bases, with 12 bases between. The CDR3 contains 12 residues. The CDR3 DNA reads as TGTGCCAACCCTGAAAGCACCTACGAGCAGTACTTC. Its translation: CANPESTYEQYF.

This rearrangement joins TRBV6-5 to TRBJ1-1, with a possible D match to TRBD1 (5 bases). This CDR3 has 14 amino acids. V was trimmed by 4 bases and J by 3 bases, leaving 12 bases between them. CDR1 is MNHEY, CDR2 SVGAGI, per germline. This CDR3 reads CASSWRGTDTEAFF. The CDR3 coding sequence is TGTGCCAGCAGTTGGCGGGGGACGGACACTGAAGCTTTCTTT.

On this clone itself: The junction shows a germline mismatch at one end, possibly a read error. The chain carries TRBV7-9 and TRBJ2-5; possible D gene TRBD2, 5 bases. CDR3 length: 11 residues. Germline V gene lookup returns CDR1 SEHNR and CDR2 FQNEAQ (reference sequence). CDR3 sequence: CASSFGETQYF. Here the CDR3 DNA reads TGTGCCAGCAGCTTTGGGGAGACTCAGTACTTC.

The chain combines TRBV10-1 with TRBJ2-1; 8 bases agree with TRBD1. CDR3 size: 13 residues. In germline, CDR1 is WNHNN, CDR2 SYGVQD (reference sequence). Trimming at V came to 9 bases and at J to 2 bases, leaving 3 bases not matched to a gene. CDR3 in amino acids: CASSGGAYNEQFF. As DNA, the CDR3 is TGCGCCAGTTCAGGGGGCGCCTACAATGAGCAGTTCTTC.